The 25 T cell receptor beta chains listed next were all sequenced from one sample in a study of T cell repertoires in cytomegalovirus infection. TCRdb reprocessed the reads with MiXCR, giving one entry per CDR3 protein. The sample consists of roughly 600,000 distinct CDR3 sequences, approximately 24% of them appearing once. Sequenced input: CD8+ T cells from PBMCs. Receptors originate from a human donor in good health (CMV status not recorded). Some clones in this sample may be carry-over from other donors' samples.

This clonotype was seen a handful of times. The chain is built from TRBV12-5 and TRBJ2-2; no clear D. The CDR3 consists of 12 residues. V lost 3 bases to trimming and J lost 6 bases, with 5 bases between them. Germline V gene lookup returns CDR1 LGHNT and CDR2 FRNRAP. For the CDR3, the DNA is TGTGCTAGTGGTTTTGCAGCCGGGGAGCTGTTTTTT. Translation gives CASGFAAGELFF.

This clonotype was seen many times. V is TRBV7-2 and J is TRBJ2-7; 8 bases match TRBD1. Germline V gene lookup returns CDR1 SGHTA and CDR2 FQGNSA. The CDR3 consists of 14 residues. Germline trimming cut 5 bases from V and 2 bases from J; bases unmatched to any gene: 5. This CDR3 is CASSGQGLAYEQYV. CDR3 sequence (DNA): TGTGCCAGCAGCGGACAGGGTCTCGCCTACGAGCAGTACGTC.

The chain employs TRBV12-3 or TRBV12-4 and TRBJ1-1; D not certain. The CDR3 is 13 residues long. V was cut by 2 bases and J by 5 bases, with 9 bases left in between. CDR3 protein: CASSLSGVTEAFF. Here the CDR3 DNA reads TGTGCCAGCAGTTTATCCGGGGTAACTGAAGCTTTCTTT.

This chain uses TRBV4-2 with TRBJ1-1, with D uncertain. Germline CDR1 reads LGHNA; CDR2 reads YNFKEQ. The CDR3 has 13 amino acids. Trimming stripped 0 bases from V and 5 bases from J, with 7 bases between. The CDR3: CASSQESPTEAFF. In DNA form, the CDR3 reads TGTGCCAGCAGCCAAGAAAGCCCTACTGAAGCTTTCTTT.

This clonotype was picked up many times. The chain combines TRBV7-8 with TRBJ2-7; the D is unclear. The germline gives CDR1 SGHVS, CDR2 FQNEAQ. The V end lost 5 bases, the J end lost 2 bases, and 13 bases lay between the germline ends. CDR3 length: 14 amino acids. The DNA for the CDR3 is TGTGCCAGCAGCCCGCCAGGTGGGACCTACGAGCAGTACGTC. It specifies CASSPPGGTYEQYV.

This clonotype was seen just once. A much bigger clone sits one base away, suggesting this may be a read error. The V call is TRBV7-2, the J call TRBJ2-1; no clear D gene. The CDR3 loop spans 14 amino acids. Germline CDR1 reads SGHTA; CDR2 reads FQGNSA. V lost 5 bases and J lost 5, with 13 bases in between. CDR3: CASSLYPDNNEQFF. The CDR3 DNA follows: TGTGCCAGCAGCCTATACCCCGACAACAATGAGCAGTTCTTC.

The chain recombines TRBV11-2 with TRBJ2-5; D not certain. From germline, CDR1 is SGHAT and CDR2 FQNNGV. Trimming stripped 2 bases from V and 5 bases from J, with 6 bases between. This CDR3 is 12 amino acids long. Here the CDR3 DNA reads TGTGCCAGCAGCTTAATAGAGGAGACCCAGTACTTC. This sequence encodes CASSLIEETQYF.

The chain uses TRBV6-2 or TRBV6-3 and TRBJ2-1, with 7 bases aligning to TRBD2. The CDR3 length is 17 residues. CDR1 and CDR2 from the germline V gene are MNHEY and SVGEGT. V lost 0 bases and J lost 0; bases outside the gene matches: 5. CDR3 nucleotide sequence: TGTGCCAGCAGTTACTCGGGGCGGGGGAACTCCTACAATGAGCAGTTCTTC. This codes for CASSYSGRGNSYNEQFF.

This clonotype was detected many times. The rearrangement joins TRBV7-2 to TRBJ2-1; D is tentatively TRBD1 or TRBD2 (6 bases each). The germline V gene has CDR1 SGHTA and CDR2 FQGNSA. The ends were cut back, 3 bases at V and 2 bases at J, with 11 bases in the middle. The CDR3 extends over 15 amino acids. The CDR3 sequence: CASSFSGGTYNEQFF. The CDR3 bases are TGTGCCAGCAGCTTTTCCGGGGGCACCTACAATGAGCAGTTCTTC.

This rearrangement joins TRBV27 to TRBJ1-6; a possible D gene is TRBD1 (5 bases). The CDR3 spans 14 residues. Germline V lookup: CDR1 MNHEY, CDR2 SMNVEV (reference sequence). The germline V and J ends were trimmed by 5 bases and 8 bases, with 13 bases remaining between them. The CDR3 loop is CASSRGLRDSPLHF. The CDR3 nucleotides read TGTGCCAGCAGTCGGGGCTTGCGGGATTCACCCCTCCACTTT.

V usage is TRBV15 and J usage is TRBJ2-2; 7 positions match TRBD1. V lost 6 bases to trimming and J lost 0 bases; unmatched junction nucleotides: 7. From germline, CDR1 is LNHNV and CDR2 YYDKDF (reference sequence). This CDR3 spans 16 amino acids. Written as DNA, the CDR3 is TGTGCCACCAGGTCCACCGGGACAGCGAACACCGGGGAGCTGTTTTTT. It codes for CATRSTGTANTGELFF.

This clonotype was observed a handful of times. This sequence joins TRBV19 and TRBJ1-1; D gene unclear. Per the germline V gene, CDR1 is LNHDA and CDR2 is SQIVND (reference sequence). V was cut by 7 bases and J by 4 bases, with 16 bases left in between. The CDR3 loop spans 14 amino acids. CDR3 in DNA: TGTGCCAGTATCCCTCCGGGGAAGGTCACTGAAGCTTTCTTT. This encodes CASIPPGKVTEAFF.

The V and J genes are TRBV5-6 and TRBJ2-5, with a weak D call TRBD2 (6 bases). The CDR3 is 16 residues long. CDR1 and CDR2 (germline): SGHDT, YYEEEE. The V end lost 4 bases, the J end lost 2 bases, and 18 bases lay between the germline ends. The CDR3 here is CASSRPRLVGQETQYF. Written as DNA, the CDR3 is TGTGCCAGCAGCAGACCGCGACTAGTGGGGCAAGAGACCCAGTACTTC. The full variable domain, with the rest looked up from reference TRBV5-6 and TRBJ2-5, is DAGVTQSPTHLIKTRGQQVTLRCSPKSGHDTVSWYQQALGQGPQFIFQYYEEEERQRGNFPDRFSGHQFPNYSSELNVNALLLGDSALYLCASSRPRLVGQETQYFGPGTRLLVL.

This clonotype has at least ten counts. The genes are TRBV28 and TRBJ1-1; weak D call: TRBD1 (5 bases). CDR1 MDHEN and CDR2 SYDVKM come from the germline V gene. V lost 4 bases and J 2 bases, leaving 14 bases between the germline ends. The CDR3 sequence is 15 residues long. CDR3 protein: CASSYGGESNTEAFF. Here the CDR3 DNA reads TGTGCCAGCAGTTACGGGGGGGAGAGTAACACTGAAGCTTTCTTT. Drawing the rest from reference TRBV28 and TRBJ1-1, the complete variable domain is DVKVTQSSRYLVKRTGEKVFLECVQDMDHENMFWYRQDPGLGLRLIYFSYDVKMKEKGDIPEGYSVSREKKERFSLILESASTNQTSMYLCASSYGGESNTEAFFGQGTRLTVV.

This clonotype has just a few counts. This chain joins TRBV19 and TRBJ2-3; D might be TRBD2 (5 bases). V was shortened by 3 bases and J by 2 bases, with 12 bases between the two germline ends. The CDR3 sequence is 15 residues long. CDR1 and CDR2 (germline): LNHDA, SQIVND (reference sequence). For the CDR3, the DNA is TGTGCCAGTAGTATCTCTCGGGGATTCACAGATACGCAGTATTTT. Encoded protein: CASSISRGFTDTQYF. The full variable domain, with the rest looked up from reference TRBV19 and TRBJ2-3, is DGGITQSPKYLFRKEGQNVTLSCEQNLNHDAMYWYRQDPGQGLRLIYYSQIVNDFQKGDIAEGYSVSREKKESFPLTVTSAQKNPTAFYLCASSISRGFTDTQYFGPGTRLTVL.

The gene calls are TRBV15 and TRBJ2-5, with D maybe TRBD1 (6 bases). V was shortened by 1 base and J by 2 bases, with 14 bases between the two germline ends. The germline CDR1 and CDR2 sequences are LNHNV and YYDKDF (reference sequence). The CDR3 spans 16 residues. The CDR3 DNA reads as TGTGCCACCAGCAGAGGACAGGCAAGACCTCAAGAGACCCAGTACTTC. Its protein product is CATSRGQARPQETQYF.

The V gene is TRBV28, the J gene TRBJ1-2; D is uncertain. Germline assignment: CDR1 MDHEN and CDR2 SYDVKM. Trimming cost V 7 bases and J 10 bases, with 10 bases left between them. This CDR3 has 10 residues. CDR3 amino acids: CASNRPAYTF. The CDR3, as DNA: TGTGCCAGCAACCGACCAGCCTACACCTTC.

CDR3 DNA sequence: TGTGCCAGCAGCCAAGATTTGCTGATCGGGGGAAACACCATATATTTT. The encoded protein is CASSQDLLIGGNTIYF. The chain uses TRBV4-2 and TRBJ1-3, with unresolved D. V was pared by 0 bases and J by 4 bases, with 13 bases between. The CDR3 loop spans 16 amino acids. Germline-derived CDR1 and CDR2 are LGHNA and YNFKEQ.

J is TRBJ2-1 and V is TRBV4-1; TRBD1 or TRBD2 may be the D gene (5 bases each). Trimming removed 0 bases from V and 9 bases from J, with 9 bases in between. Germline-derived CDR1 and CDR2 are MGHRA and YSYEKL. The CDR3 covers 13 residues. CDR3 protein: CASSQDGGTEQFF. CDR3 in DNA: TGCGCCAGCAGCCAAGACGGTGGGACTGAGCAGTTCTTC.

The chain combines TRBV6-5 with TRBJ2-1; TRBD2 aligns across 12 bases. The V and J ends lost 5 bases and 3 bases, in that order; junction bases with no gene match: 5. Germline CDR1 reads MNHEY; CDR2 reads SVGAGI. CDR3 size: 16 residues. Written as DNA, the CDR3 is TGTGCCAGCAGTCCGACTAGCGGGGGAAACTACAATGAGCAGTTCTTC. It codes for CASSPTSGGNYNEQFF.

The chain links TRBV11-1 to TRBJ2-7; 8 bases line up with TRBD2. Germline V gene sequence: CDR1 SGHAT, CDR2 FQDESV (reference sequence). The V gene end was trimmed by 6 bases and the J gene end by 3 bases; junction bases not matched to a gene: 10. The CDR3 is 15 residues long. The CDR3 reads CASSPLGGGHYEQYF. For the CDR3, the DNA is TGTGCCAGCAGTCCACTGGGCGGGGGGCACTACGAGCAGTACTTC.

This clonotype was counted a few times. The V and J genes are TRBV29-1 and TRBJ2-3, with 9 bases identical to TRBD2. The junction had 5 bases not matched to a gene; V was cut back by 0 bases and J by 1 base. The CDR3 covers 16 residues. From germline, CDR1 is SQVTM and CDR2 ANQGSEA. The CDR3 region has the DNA TGCAGCGTTGAAGATCCGTTAGCGGGGGGCACAGATACGCAGTATTTT. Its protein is CSVEDPLAGGTDTQYF.

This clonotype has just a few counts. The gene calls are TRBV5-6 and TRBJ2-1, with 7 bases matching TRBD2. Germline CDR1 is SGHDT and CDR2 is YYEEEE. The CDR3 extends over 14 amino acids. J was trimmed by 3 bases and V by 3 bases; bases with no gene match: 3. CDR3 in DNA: TGTGCCAGCAGCTCAGCGGGGTTCTACAATGAGCAGTTCTTC. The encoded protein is CASSSAGFYNEQFF.

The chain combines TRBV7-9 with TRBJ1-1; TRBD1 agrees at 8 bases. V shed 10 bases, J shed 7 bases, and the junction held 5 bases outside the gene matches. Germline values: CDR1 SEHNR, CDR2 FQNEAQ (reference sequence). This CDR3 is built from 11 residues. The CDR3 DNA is TGTGCCACCGGACAGGGTGGTGAAGCTTTCTTT. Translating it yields CATGQGGEAFF.

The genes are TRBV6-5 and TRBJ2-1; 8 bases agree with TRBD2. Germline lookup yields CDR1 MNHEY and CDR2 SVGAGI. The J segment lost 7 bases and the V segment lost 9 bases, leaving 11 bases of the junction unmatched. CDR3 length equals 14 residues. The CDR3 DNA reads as TGTGCCAGTATGGGACTAGTAAATGGGAATGAGCAGTTCTTC. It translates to CASMGLVNGNEQFF.